The 12 T cell receptor beta chains reported below all come from one sample, sequenced in a study of lymphopenia after photon versus proton radiotherapy. Clones were sequenced by immunoSEQ multiplex PCR, and TCRdb holds only the in-frame ones, with some missing. This sample yields 150,000 to 200,000 clones, of which about 85% are seen a single time; about 4.3% belongs to the top ten. The source material was peripheral blood, sampled from a patient treated with photon-based radiotherapy. The receptors were gathered from a man aged 45-65 years with gastric cancer.

The rearrangement uses TRBV29-1 and TRBJ1-4; possible D gene TRBD1, 5 bases. Trimming removed 7 bases at V and 6 bases at J, with 24 bases between. The CDR3 spans 16 residues. Per the germline V gene, CDR1 is SQVTM and CDR2 is ANQGSEA. This CDR3 reads CSAGGVAGKADEKLFF. The CDR3, as DNA: TGCAGCGCCGGGGGGGTAGCAGGCAAGGCGGATGAAAAACTGTTTTTT.

V usage is TRBV7-6 and J usage is TRBJ2-7; D not resolved. The V gene lost 7 bases and the J gene lost 3 bases, with 7 bases spanning the gap. The germline V gene encodes CDR1 SGHVS and CDR2 FNYEAQ. This CDR3 is 11 amino acids long. The CDR3 region has the DNA TGTGCCAGCAAGGGCAGCTACGAGCAGTACTTC. It is translated as CASKGSYEQYF.

The gene calls are TRBV11-2 and TRBJ2-7; 11 nucleotides line up with TRBD2. J was trimmed by 3 bases and V by 5 bases; bases with no gene match: 6. This CDR3 has 15 residues. Germline-derived CDR1 and CDR2 are SGHAT and FQNNGV. The CDR3 protein is CASSGVAGGGYEQYF. Here the CDR3 DNA reads TGTGCCAGCAGCGGGGTAGCGGGAGGGGGCTACGAGCAGTACTTC.

This clone turned up a few times. The rearrangement joins TRBV5-1 to TRBJ2-3; tentative D call: TRBD2 (5 bases). The CDR3 loop spans 16 amino acids. The V end lost 4 bases, the J end lost 2 bases, and 17 bases lay between the germline ends. Germline V gene sequence: CDR1 SGHRS, CDR2 YFSETQ. The CDR3 DNA reads as TGCGCCAGCAGCCCCACCCCGGCGGGTACCACAGATACGCAGTATTTT. Translation: CASSPTPAGTTDTQYF. The full variable domain, with the rest looked up from reference TRBV5-1 and TRBJ2-3, is KAGVTQTPRYLIKTRGQQVTLSCSPISGHRSVSWYQQTPGQGLQFLFEYFSETQRNKGNFPGRFSGRQFSNSRSEMNVSTLELGDSALYLCASSPTPAGTTDTQYFGPGTRLTVL.

The rearrangement joins TRBV27 to TRBJ2-3; 11 nucleotides match TRBD2. The junction had 9 bases not matched to a gene; V was cut back by 5 bases and J by 5 bases. Germline lookup yields CDR1 MNHEY and CDR2 SMNVEV (reference sequence). The CDR3 spans 16 residues. The CDR3 protein is CASSPHSGRERDTQYF. CDR3 coding DNA: TGTGCCAGCAGTCCACATAGCGGGAGGGAGAGAGATACGCAGTATTTT.

The table lists this clone with a few counts. The J gene is TRBJ2-5, the V gene TRBV7-2; D is perhaps TRBD2 (6 bases). V was cut by 1 base and J by 5 bases, with 11 bases left in between. This CDR3 is built from 14 residues. The germline V gene encodes CDR1 SGHTA and CDR2 FQGNSA. The CDR3 nucleotides read TGTGCCAGCAGCTTAGTTTCGGGGGTCGAGACCCAGTACTTC. Protein product: CASSLVSGVETQYF.

The V call is TRBV6-5, the J call TRBJ1-3; D uncertain. Germline CDR1 and CDR2: MNHEY and SVGAGI. V was shortened by 0 bases and J by 0 bases, with 9 bases between the two germline ends. The CDR3 sequence is 16 residues long. The CDR3 sequence: CASSYSEASSGNTIYF. CDR3 nucleotides: TGTGCCAGCAGTTACTCCGAAGCTTCCTCTGGAAACACCATATATTTT.

The chain couples TRBV7-8 to TRBJ1-5; 7 positions agree with TRBD1. Germline V CDR1 and CDR2: SGHVS, FQNEAQ. V lost 2 bases to trimming and J lost 1 base; unmatched junction nucleotides: 8. CDR3 length: 17 residues. CDR3 sequence reads: CASSLRLRDSSNQPQHF. Here the CDR3 DNA reads TGTGCCAGCAGCTTAAGACTGAGGGACAGCAGCAATCAGCCCCAGCATTTT.

The DNA of the CDR3 is TGTGCCAGCAGCCCTACAGGGGGCTCGGTCTACGAGCAGTACTTC. Translated, it gives CASSPTGGSVYEQYF. The genes are TRBV7-2 and TRBJ2-7; 9 nucleotides match TRBD1. CDR1 is SGHTA and CDR2 is FQGNSA in the germline V gene. There are 15 residues in the CDR3. The V gene end was trimmed by 5 bases and the J gene end by 3 bases; junction bases not matched to a gene: 8.

CDR3 amino acids: CASSSPAGGSYEQYF. The DNA of the CDR3 is TGTGCCAGCAGTTCTCCAGCGGGGGGCTCCTACGAGCAGTACTTC. The chain links TRBV27 to TRBJ2-7; TRBD2 matches at 9 bases. CDR1 is MNHEY and CDR2 is SMNVEV in the germline V gene (reference sequence). The CDR3 consists of 15 residues. V shed 4 bases, J shed 0 bases, and the junction held 4 bases outside the gene matches.

This clone was detected only a few times. The V gene is TRBV15, the J gene TRBJ1-5; 9 bases are a match to TRBD1. Germline trimming cut 1 base from V and 7 bases from J; bases unmatched to any gene: 5. Germline assignment: CDR1 LNHNV and CDR2 YYDKDF (reference sequence). The CDR3 extends over 15 amino acids. The CDR3 DNA reads as TGTGCCACCAGCAGAGCGGGACAGGGAGGCCAGCCCCAGCATTTT. Translated, it gives CATSRAGQGGQPQHF.

The CDR3 loop reads CASRDTQRLQETQYF. Written as DNA, the CDR3 is TGTGCCAGCAGGGACACCCAGAGACTTCAAGAGACCCAGTACTTC. The chain recombines TRBV2 with TRBJ2-5; a possible D gene is TRBD1 (5 bases). V lost 6 bases and J 2 bases, leaving 16 bases between the germline ends. The CDR3 has 15 residues. CDR1 and CDR2 (germline): SNHLY, FYNNEI. Complete variable domain (other parts from reference TRBV2 and TRBJ2-5): EPEVTQTPSHQVTQMGQEVILRCVPISNHLYFYWYRQILGQKVEFLVSFYNNEISEKSEIFDDQFSVERPDGSNFTLKIRSTKLEDSAMYFCASRDTQRLQETQYFGPGTRLLVL.